Below, 22 T cell receptor beta chains from the same sample are listed, as sequenced in a study of blood T cell repertoires in COVID-19. Profiling relied on immunoSEQ multiplex PCR, and the TCRdb table lists in-frame clones only, not all of them. In the table there are about 400,000 clones, 80% to 90% of which are singletons. Sequencing input: peripheral blood. The source is a woman in her sixties with COVID-19, enrolled during active disease.

This rearrangement joins TRBV7-2 to TRBJ2-7; 8 positions match TRBD2. J gave up 0 bases and V 11 bases, and 6 bases lay outside the gene matches. The V gene's germline CDR1 is SGHTA and CDR2 FQGNSA. This CDR3 comprises 13 residues. CDR3: CASGGPSSYEQYF. The CDR3, as DNA: TGTGCCTCGGGGGGGCCAAGCTCCTACGAGCAGTACTTC.

This sequence joins TRBV6-5 and TRBJ1-5; D is undetermined. The CDR3 runs to 15 residues. The V end lost 5 bases, the J end lost 0 bases, and 11 bases lay between the germline ends. Germline CDR1 reads MNHEY; CDR2 reads SVGAGI. The CDR3 is CASSRSGPSNQPQHF. As DNA, the CDR3 is TGTGCCAGCAGTCGTTCGGGTCCTAGCAATCAGCCCCAGCATTTT.

This sequence joins TRBV4-2 and TRBJ2-7, with D possibly being TRBD2 (6 bases). Germline lookup yields CDR1 LGHNA and CDR2 YNFKEQ. This CDR3 has 17 amino acids. The V and J ends lost 0 bases and 0 bases respectively, with 15 bases between them. CDR3 amino acids: CASSQEGMRGYSYEQYF. For the CDR3, the DNA is TGTGCCAGCAGCCAAGAGGGAATGCGGGGCTACTCCTACGAGCAGTACTTC.

This chain joins TRBV11-2 and TRBJ2-7; a possible D gene is TRBD1 (5 bases). The CDR3 extends over 15 amino acids. Germline V gene sequence: CDR1 SGHAT, CDR2 FQNNGV. V was cut by 4 bases and J by 4 bases, with 17 bases left in between. CDR3 loop: CASSSPPAGIYEQYF. Written as DNA, the CDR3 is TGTGCCAGCAGCTCCCCCCCGGCAGGGATATACGAGCAGTACTTC.

The rearrangement links TRBV4-1 to TRBJ2-5, with 9 bases that match TRBD2. This CDR3 is built from 15 residues. Germline CDR1 and CDR2: MGHRA and YSYEKL. V was pared by 2 bases and J by 5 bases, with 6 bases of the junction left unmatched. Written as DNA, the CDR3 is TGCGCCAGCAGCCAACAGCGGGGGGTGCGGGAGACCCAGTACTTC. Its protein product is CASSQQRGVRETQYF.

A remark on this clone: Other DNA sequences from this sample encode an identical CDR3 as well. For the CDR3, the DNA is TGTGCCATCAGTAACAGGGGAGAGAATGAGCAGTTCTTC. It specifies CAISNRGENEQFF. V usage is TRBV10-3 and J usage is TRBJ2-1, with 7 bases fitting TRBD1. Germline lookup yields CDR1 ENHRY and CDR2 SYGVKD. This CDR3 contains 13 residues. The trim removed 5 bases at V and 7 bases at J, leaving 5 bases unmatched.

J is TRBJ1-1 and V is TRBV6-4; D gene ambiguous. V lost 5 bases, J lost 2 bases, and 15 bases lay in between. The CDR3 sequence is 15 residues long. CDR1 is MRHNA and CDR2 is SNTAGT in the germline V gene. The CDR3: CASSQQPGLNTEAFF. In nucleotides, the CDR3 is TGTGCCAGCAGTCAACAGCCTGGGTTAAACACTGAAGCTTTCTTT.

The V call is TRBV11-3, the J call TRBJ1-3; D perhaps matches TRBD1 (6 bases). There are 17 residues in the CDR3. Germline CDR1 is SGHNT and CDR2 is YENEEA. Trimming cost V 5 bases and J 0 bases, with 17 bases left between them. CDR3 sequence reads: CASSPKGVGSSGNTIYF. DNA for the CDR3: TGTGCCAGCAGCCCAAAGGGGGTAGGCTCCTCTGGAAACACCATATATTTT.

In this sample, this clone turned up once. The chain links TRBV9 to TRBJ2-3, with D maybe TRBD1 (6 bases). This CDR3 comprises 15 residues. Germline V gene sequence: CDR1 SGDLS, CDR2 YYNGEE. V gave up 4 bases and J gave up 5 bases, with 17 bases separating them. In DNA, the CDR3 is TGTGCCAGCAGCAACCGGGACACCCGAAGAGATACGCAGTATTTT. It specifies CASSNRDTRRDTQYF. Supplemented by reference TRBV9 and TRBJ2-3, the full variable domain reads DSGVTQTPKHLITATGQRVTLRCSPRSGDLSVYWYQQSLDQGLQFLIQYYNGEERAKGNILERFSAQQFPDLHSELNLSSLELGDSALYFCASSNRDTRRDTQYFGPGTRLTVL.

The rearrangement uses TRBV3-1 (or the pseudogene TRBV3-2) and TRBJ1-2; D ambiguous. From germline, CDR1 is LGHDT and CDR2 YNNKEL (reference sequence). This CDR3 has 12 residues. V lost 1 base to trimming and J lost 5 bases, with 5 bases between them. The CDR3 region is CASSQAAYGYTF. CDR3 in DNA: TGTGCCAGCAGCCAAGCAGCGTATGGCTACACCTTC.

V and J are TRBV10-3 and TRBJ1-1; D gene unclear. Germline loops: CDR1 ENHRY, CDR2 SYGVKD. V shed 2 bases and J shed 1 base, with 8 bases lying between them. The CDR3 totals 14 residues. This CDR3 reads CAISEKGGNTEAFF. The CDR3 nucleotides are TGTGCCATCAGTGAGAAGGGAGGGAACACTGAAGCTTTCTTT.

This rearrangement joins TRBV6-5 to TRBJ1-3; no reliable D call. The V and J ends lost 7 bases and 4 bases respectively, with 11 bases between them. Germline loops: CDR1 MNHEY, CDR2 SVGAGI. The CDR3 spans 13 residues. Here the CDR3 DNA reads TGTGCCAGCACCCTGGGCCCGGGAAACACCATATATTTT. It is translated as CASTLGPGNTIYF.

The CDR3 DNA reads TGCAGTGCTAGTTCGAGCGGCCTATCCCTGGGCACAGATACGCAGTATTTT. Its protein product is CSASSSGLSLGTDTQYF. The chain couples TRBV20-1 to TRBJ2-3; tentative D call: TRBD2 (5 bases). The V gene's germline CDR1 is DFQATT and CDR2 SNEGSKA (reference sequence). V shed 3 bases and J shed 1 base, with 20 bases lying between them. This CDR3 comprises 17 residues.

This CDR3 is CASSQVWQATEAFF. The CDR3 bases are TGTGCCAGCAGCCAAGTCTGGCAGGCCACTGAAGCTTTCTTT. The rearrangement joins TRBV3-1 (or the pseudogene TRBV3-2) to TRBJ1-1; no firm D call. In germline, CDR1 is LGHDT, CDR2 YNNKEL (reference sequence). V lost 1 base and J lost 4, with 10 bases in between. This CDR3 region has 14 residues.

The chain combines TRBV12-2 with TRBJ1-1; the listed D gene, TRBD1, was not tested against the DNA. TRBV12-2 represents a pseudogene. This CDR3 comprises 17 residues. For the CDR3, the DNA is TGTGCAAGTCGCTTACCCAAAACGGACAGAACGAACACTGAAGCTTTCTTT. Protein product: CASRLPKTDRTNTEAFF.

This sequence joins TRBV9 and TRBJ2-5; 7 positions match TRBD1. The CDR3 is 14 amino acids. Germline V CDR1 and CDR2: SGDLS, YYNGEE. Trimming removed 3 bases from V and 7 bases from J; junction bases left unmatched: 9. CDR3 sequence (DNA): TGTGCCAGCAGCGCCTGGGACAGCCTAGGGACCCAGTACTTC. As protein: CASSAWDSLGTQYF.

CDR3 coding DNA: TGTGCCAGCAGGTCAGGGGTTTTGGACACCGGGGAGCTGTTTTTT. Its protein is CASRSGVLDTGELFF. The genes are TRBV6-5 and TRBJ2-2, with a possible D match to TRBD1 (6 bases). This CDR3 region has 15 residues. Germline V gene data show CDR1 as MNHEY and CDR2 as SVGAGI. V was shortened by 6 bases and J by 3 bases, with 14 bases between the two germline ends.

The chain recombines TRBV7-9 with TRBJ1-1; 9 bases fit TRBD1. The CDR3 loop spans 16 amino acids. V shed 5 bases and J 1 base; nucleotides not matched to a gene: 8. CDR1 SEHNR and CDR2 FQNEAQ come from the germline V gene (reference sequence). CDR3 amino acids: CASSPQGQGRNTEAFF. The CDR3 DNA sequence: TGTGCCAGCAGCCCCCAGGGACAGGGAAGGAACACTGAAGCTTTCTTT.

CDR3 sequence reads: CASSTFGTYAESPLHF. The CDR3 DNA follows: TGTGCCAGTAGTACCTTCGGGACATACGCGGAGTCACCCCTCCACTTT. The V call is TRBV19, the J call TRBJ1-6; D is possibly TRBD1 (6 bases). The CDR3 consists of 16 residues. The germline V and J ends were trimmed by 4 bases and 10 bases, with 20 bases remaining between them. CDR1 is LNHDA, CDR2 SQIVND, per germline (reference sequence).

The chain uses TRBV27 and TRBJ2-5; 7 bases agree with TRBD1. Germline V gene sequence: CDR1 MNHEY, CDR2 SMNVEV (reference sequence). V shed 7 bases and J 1 base; nucleotides not matched to a gene: 12. The CDR3 is 16 amino acids. CDR3 in DNA: TGTGCCAGCACCCCGCTAGGGGGCCTGGGCCAAGAGACCCAGTACTTC. Translation gives CASTPLGGLGQETQYF.

The chain employs TRBV5-6 and TRBJ2-7; possibly TRBD1 for D (6 bases). V was cut by 4 bases and J by 1 base, with 15 bases left in between. The CDR3 covers 15 residues. Germline V gene lookup returns CDR1 SGHDT and CDR2 YYEEEE. CDR3 DNA: TGTGCCAGCAGCCCTTTGGGGCAGGGGTCCTACGAGCAGTACTTC. This translates into CASSPLGQGSYEQYF.

The gene calls are TRBV7-9 and TRBJ1-5, with D unresolved. This CDR3 is built from 12 residues. V was shortened by 3 bases and J by 5 bases, with 5 bases between the two germline ends. Germline loops: CDR1 SEHNR, CDR2 FQNEAQ (reference sequence). Here the CDR3 DNA reads TGTGCCAGCAGCTTCGGGGATCAGCCCCAGCATTTT. Its translation: CASSFGDQPQHF.